This entry lists 7 T cell receptor beta chains sequenced from one sample in a study of human thymus T cells. Resections removed during corrective heart surgery provided the thymus tissue used. This table comes from immunoSEQ multiplex PCR, and its TCRdb copy is limited to in-frame clones, with some not included. In the table there are roughly 130,000 clones, just under 95% of which are singletons. The specimen was thymus tissue. These TCRs come from a boy under two years old with a congenital heart defect but otherwise immunologically healthy.

This sequence joins TRBV25-1 and TRBJ2-7; D is unresolved. Germline CDR1 and CDR2: MGHDK and SYGVNS. The CDR3 is 16 residues long. V dropped 5 bases and J dropped 3 bases, with 20 bases sitting between them. CDR3 amino acids: CASSPGALRRGYEQYF. In DNA, the CDR3 is TGTGCCAGCAGTCCCGGTGCGTTGCGGAGAGGCTACGAGCAGTACTTC.

J is TRBJ2-1 and V is TRBV9; the D is unclear. The CDR3 runs to 15 residues. Germline V gene sequence: CDR1 SGDLS, CDR2 YYNGEE. Trimming removed 0 bases at V and 0 bases at J, with 7 bases between. The CDR3 DNA is TGTGCCAGCAGCGTAGGCAGCTTCTCCTACAATGAGCAGTTCTTC. Translated: CASSVGSFSYNEQFF.

This clone was detected only once. The rearrangement links TRBV11-2 to TRBJ1-5; D unclear. This CDR3 spans 15 amino acids. Deletions cut 1 base from V and 2 bases from J, with 9 bases between. Germline CDR1 is SGHAT and CDR2 is FQNNGV. The DNA of the CDR3 is TGTGCCAGCAGCTTAGGAGGCGAGGGCAATCAGCCCCAGCATTTT. Amino acids: CASSLGGEGNQPQHF.

The chain couples TRBV5-6 to TRBJ2-7; 7 bases agree with TRBD2. CDR1 is SGHDT and CDR2 is YYEEEE in the germline V gene. This CDR3 spans 12 amino acids. The J segment lost 6 bases and the V segment lost 10 bases, leaving 10 bases of the junction unmatched. The CDR3 region is CAHLVTGGEQYF. The CDR3 nucleotides read TGTGCCCACTTAGTCACGGGGGGCGAGCAGTACTTC.

This rearrangement joins TRBV2 to TRBJ1-6, with a tentative D call TRBD1 (5 bases). Trimming took 3 bases from V and 6 from J, leaving 6 bases between them. Germline CDR1 SNHLY, CDR2 FYNNEI. The CDR3 extends over 13 amino acids. In DNA form, the CDR3 reads TGTGCCAGCAGTGACGGGGGTAATTCACCCCTCCACTTT. Protein: CASSDGGNSPLHF. Complete variable domain (other parts from reference TRBV2 and TRBJ1-6): EPEVTQTPSHQVTQMGQEVILRCVPISNHLYFYWYRQILGQKVEFLVSFYNNEISEKSEIFDDQFSVERPDGSNFTLKIRSTKLEDSAMYFCASSDGGNSPLHFGNGTRLTVT.

Only one count was recorded for this clone. This CDR3 reads CASSLSGTGFSYEQYF. CDR3 coding DNA: TGTGCCAGCAGTTTATCCGGGACAGGGTTTTCCTACGAGCAGTACTTC. The V gene is TRBV28, the J gene TRBJ2-7; TRBD1 matches at 9 bases. The V gene's germline CDR1 is MDHEN and CDR2 SYDVKM. With V trimmed by 1 base and J by 1 base, 5 bases remained unmatched. The CDR3 is 16 residues long.

The chain combines TRBV19 with TRBJ2-3, with D unresolved. V lost 5 bases to trimming and J lost 0 bases, with 18 bases between them. The CDR3 length is 17 residues. The germline V gene encodes CDR1 LNHDA and CDR2 SQIVND (reference sequence). CDR3 sequence: CASSLVGGLPSTDTQYF. The CDR3 DNA sequence: TGTGCCAGTAGTCTGGTGGGCGGATTACCTAGCACAGATACGCAGTATTTT.